The rows below give T cell receptor beta chains drawn from one sample of a study of cytomegalovirus exposure and HLA in healthy donors. The repertoire was sequenced with immunoSEQ multiplex PCR; TCRdb's copy has only in-frame clones and lacks some. Counted here are 130,000 or so clones, about four fifths occurring once; the ten biggest clones make up approximately 3.1%. Sequencing input: PBMCs. These receptors originate from a man under 40 in good health and CMV-seronegative. Each CDR3 is given with its conserved first and last residue.

>TRBV21-1
CASIGECEHEQYF
>TRBV7-6
CASSLIAGTDTDTQYF
>TRBV6-5
CAIPTGDPTYEQYF
>TRBV25-1
CASSADWTYEQYF
>TRBV5-6
CASSLGTRQETQYF
>TRBV9
CASSVAGDWGTQYF
>TRBV7-9
CASSSLWGQGTNTGELFF
>TRBV5-1
CASSSQATGVYYGYTF
>TRBV28
CASTTTWGWRGQETQYF
>TRBV7-8
CASSFRTGGGYGYTF
>TRBV6-5
CASTLAGGYNEQFF
>TRBV9
CASTTDRGGTTGELFF
>TRBV11-2
CASSFSSSSDSPLHF
>TRBV5-1
CASSLVGLVTDTQYF
>TRBV28
CASNPEPDTQYF
>TRBV4-2
CASSLDRANYGYTF
>TRBV7-2
CASSSPTGGYEQYF
>TRBV5-4
CASSQGSKRAGTEAFF
>TRBV27
CASSLFFSAGGTHQPQHF
>TRBV18
CASSAHPGGMNTEAFF
>TRBV19
CASRFGFGNYGYTF
>TRBV4-1
CASSILAGGPYEQYF
>TRBV25-1
CASSELPGDRNTEAFF
>TRBV7-2
CASSGNRQGFGNTEAFF
>TRBV28
CATGQINEKLFF
>TRBV15
CATSRDPAASSVQYF
>TRBV15
CATSKGLLSNEQFF
>TRBV4-3
CASSQEIGDRGTDTQYF